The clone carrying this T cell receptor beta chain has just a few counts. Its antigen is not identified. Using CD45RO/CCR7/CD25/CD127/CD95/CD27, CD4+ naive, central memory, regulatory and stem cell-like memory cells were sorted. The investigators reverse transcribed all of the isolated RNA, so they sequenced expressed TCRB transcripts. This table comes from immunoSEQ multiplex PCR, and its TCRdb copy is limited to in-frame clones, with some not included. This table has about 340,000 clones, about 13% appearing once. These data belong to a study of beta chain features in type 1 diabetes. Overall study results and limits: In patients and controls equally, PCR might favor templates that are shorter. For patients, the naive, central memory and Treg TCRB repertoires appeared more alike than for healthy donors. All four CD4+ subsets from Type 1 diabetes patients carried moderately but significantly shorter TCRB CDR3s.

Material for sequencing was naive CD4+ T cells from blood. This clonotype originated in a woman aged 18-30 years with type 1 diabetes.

The CDR3 DNA is TGTGCCAGCAGTTCTCCGGTCTTTGAAGCTTTCTTT. Translated: CASSSPVFEAFF. The chain is built from TRBV6-6 and TRBJ1-1; D is undetermined. Germline CDR1 MNHNY, CDR2 SVGAGI (reference sequence). V gave up 4 bases and J gave up 7 bases, with 10 bases separating them. The CDR3 runs to 12 residues.